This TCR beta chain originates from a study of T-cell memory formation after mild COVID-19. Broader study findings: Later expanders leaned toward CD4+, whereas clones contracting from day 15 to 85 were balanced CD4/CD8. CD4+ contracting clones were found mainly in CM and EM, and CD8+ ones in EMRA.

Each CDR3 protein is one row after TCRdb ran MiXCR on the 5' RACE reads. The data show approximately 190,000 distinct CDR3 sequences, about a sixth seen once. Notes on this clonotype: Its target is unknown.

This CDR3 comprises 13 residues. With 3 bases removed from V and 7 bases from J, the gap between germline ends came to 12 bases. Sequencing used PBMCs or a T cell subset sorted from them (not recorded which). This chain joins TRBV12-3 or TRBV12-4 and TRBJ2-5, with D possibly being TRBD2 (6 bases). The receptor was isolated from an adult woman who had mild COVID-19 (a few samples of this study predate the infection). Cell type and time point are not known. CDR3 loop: CASSFALGRTQYF. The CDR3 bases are TGTGCCAGCAGTTTCGCCCTCGGGAGGACCCAGTACTTC.